Below, one T cell receptor (beta chain) is given with its context. Antigen unknown. The sample comes from a study of T-cell reconstitution after alpha-beta-depleted transplantation in children. Study-level results: In patients about two months after transplant, alpha-beta T cells reportedly arose from several hundred expanded graft clones. It was surviving recipient T cells and thymic progenitors that gave some patients high TCRbeta diversity at day 60.

CDR3 length: 14 residues. CDR1 is MNHEY, CDR2 SVGEGT, per germline. V was shortened by 8 bases and J by 5 bases, with 18 bases between the two germline ends. Preparing the TCRbeta library involved the use of unique molecular identifiers. Each CDR3 protein is one row after TCRdb ran MiXCR on the PCR reads. The repertoire has nearly 200,000 distinct CDR3 sequences, 6.3% of them found once; the top ten carry just over 4.5%. The sample in question was PBMCs, obtained before TCRalphabeta/CD19-depleted stem cell transplant. The sequence was collected from a girl less than two years old with combined immunodeficiency, due to receive a stem cell transplant. The rearrangement joins TRBV6-2 or TRBV6-3 to TRBJ2-5; D is possibly TRBD1 or TRBD2 (7 bases each). The DNA for the CDR3 is TGTGCCAGCCTCTCAACAGGGGAGGGGGAGACCCAGTACTTC. Its protein product is CASLSTGEGETQYF.